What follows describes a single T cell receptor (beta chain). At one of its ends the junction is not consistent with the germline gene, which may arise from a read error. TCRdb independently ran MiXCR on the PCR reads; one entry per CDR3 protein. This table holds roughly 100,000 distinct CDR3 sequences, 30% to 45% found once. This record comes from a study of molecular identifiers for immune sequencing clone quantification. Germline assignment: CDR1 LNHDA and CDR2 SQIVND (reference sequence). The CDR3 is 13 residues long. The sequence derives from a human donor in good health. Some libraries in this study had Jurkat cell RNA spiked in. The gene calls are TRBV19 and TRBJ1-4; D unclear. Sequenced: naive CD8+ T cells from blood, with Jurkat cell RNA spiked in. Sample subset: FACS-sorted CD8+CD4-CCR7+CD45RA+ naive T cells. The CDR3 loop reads CASRTIPNENLFF. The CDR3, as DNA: TGTGCCAGCAGGACTATCCCCAATGAAAACCTGTTTTTT.